This TCR beta chain is drawn from a study of cytomegalovirus exposure and HLA in healthy donors. Measured with immunoSEQ multiplex PCR; TCRdb has only the in-frame clones, and not every one. Here the sample spans under 60,000 clones, 88% being singletons. The length of the CDR3 is 15 residues. The germline V gene has CDR1 LNHNV and CDR2 YYDKDF (reference sequence). With V trimmed by 9 bases and J by 9 bases, 9 bases remained unmatched. The specimen sequenced was PBMCs. The genes are TRBV15 and TRBJ2-1; 15 positions match TRBD2. The sequence came from a young woman in good health and CMV-seronegative. The CDR3 coding sequence is TGTGCCACTCGGGGACCGGGACTAGCGGGAGGTGAGCAGTTCTTC. This translates into CATRGPGLAGGEQFF. Full variable domain (outside the CDR3, taken from reference TRBV15 and TRBJ2-1): DAMVIQNPRYQVTQFGKPVTLSCSQTLNHNVMYWYQQKSSQAPKLLFHYYDKDFNNEADTPDNFQSRRPNTSFCFLDIRSPGLGDTAMYLCATRGPGLAGGEQFFGPGTRLTVL.